This TCR beta chain derives from a study of cytomegalovirus exposure and HLA in healthy donors. General study findings and limits: Productive status was seen about 87% or about 30% of the time for most TCR beta V segments in an earlier analysis.

The CDR3 length is 14 residues. Germline V gene data show CDR1 as SGHRS and CDR2 as YFSETQ. J lost 4 bases, V lost 6 bases, and 5 bases had no gene match. PCR was performed using 60 Vbeta and 13 Jbeta primers. Sequencing used immunoSEQ multiplex PCR; TCRdb keeps in-frame clones, though not all of them. The sample has under 200,000 clones, over 70% seen once. In regard to this clone: Its antigen is currently unknown.

The chain joins TRBV5-1 to TRBJ2-2, with 8 bases that match TRBD1. This clonotype originated in a woman in her forties or fifties in good health and CMV-seropositive. Sequencing was carried out using PBMCs. In DNA, the CDR3 is TGCGCCAGCACGGACAGGGCGGTCACCGGGGAGCTGTTTTTT. This sequence encodes CASTDRAVTGELFF. The whole variable domain, filled in from reference TRBV5-1 and TRBJ2-2, reads KAGVTQTPRYLIKTRGQQVTLSCSPISGHRSVSWYQQTPGQGLQFLFEYFSETQRNKGNFPGRFSGRQFSNSRSEMNVSTLELGDSALYLCASTDRAVTGELFFGEGSRLTVL.